This TCR beta chain was recovered during a study of shared clonotypes between healthy human individuals. Repertoires were generated with immunoSEQ multiplex PCR, while TCRdb's copy carries only in-frame clones and drops some. The sample shows hundreds of thousands of clones, about 96% of them seen only once. The germline CDR1 and CDR2 sequences are SGHRS and YFSETQ. With 7 bases clipped from V and 7 bases from J, the junction kept 10 bases outside the gene matches. The CDR3 covers 15 residues. The chain carries TRBV5-1 and TRBJ1-4; 10 bases map to TRBD1. This sequence originates from a woman under 40 in good health. The specimen sequenced was naive CD4+ T cells sorted from blood. Subset here: CD45RA+ positively selected. CDR3 bases: TGCGCCAGCGGCCCTTCGACAGGGGGCATTGAAAAACTGTTTTTT. The encoded protein is CASGPSTGGIEKLFF.